This T cell receptor beta chain was observed in a study of cytomegalovirus exposure and HLA in healthy donors. Study outcomes and limitations: The study designated about 180 TCR beta chains cytomegalovirus-associated. In a later analysis, compared with equally common non-associated chains, HLA-associated beta chains were more expanded.

Researchers ran the PCR with 60 Vbeta and 13 Jbeta primers. TCRdb keeps only in-frame clones here, not all; method: immunoSEQ multiplex PCR. This sample has some 130,000 clones, with over 75% found just once. V was cut by 1 base and J by 5 bases, with 17 bases left in between. There are 16 residues in the CDR3. Germline assignment: CDR1 MNHNS and CDR2 SASEGT. In the case of this clone: Its antigen is still unknown.

The J gene is TRBJ1-2, the V gene TRBV6-1; D uncertain. This clonotype originated in a man aged 30-40 years in good health. The source material was PBMCs. CDR3 DNA sequence: TGTGCCAGCAGTGAAGGGAACCGACTCCCCCCGTATGGCTACACCTTC. This translates into CASSEGNRLPPYGYTF.